Following are 6 T cell receptor beta chains from one sample sequenced in a study of OX40 agonist ivuxolimab in advanced cancers. TCRdb's table, derived via immunoSEQ multiplex PCR, lists solely in-frame clones and lacks some. This sample has 77,000 or so clones, with around nine tenths found just once. Sequencing used CD4+ or CD8+ T cells sorted from blood, obtained in a trial of the OX40 agonist ivuxolimab. The receptors stem from an adult with an advanced solid tumor such as melanoma, head and neck, liver or kidney cancer.

J is TRBJ1-5 and V is TRBV28; 8 nucleotides match TRBD1. Germline V lookup: CDR1 MDHEN, CDR2 SYDVKM. V lost 5 bases to trimming and J lost 3 bases; unmatched junction nucleotides: 3. This CDR3 has 14 amino acids. DNA of the CDR3: TGTGCCAGCAGTCTGACAGGGGACAATCAGCCCCAGCATTTT. Its protein product is CASSLTGDNQPQHF. The full variable domain, rest sourced from reference TRBV28 and TRBJ1-5, is DVKVTQSSRYLVKRTGEKVFLECVQDMDHENMFWYRQDPGLGLRLIYFSYDVKMKEKGDIPEGYSVSREKKERFSLILESASTNQTSMYLCASSLTGDNQPQHFGDGTRLSIL.

The J gene is TRBJ1-1, the V gene TRBV9; D may be TRBD1 (5 bases). The CDR3 is made up of 14 amino acids. V was clipped by 0 bases and J by 5 bases, with 11 bases between them. Germline CDR1 and CDR2: SGDLS and YYNGEE. The CDR3 loop reads CASSVVGGRTEAFF. CDR3 DNA: TGTGCCAGCAGCGTAGTTGGGGGGAGGACTGAAGCTTTCTTT.

The chain is built from TRBV6-6 and TRBJ1-5; unclear D gene. Trimming stripped 0 bases from V and 0 bases from J, with 6 bases between. The CDR3 length is 15 residues. Per the germline V gene, CDR1 is MNHNY and CDR2 is SVGAGI (reference sequence). CDR3 nucleotides: TGTGCCAGCAGTTACTCTACTTATAGCAATCAGCCCCAGCATTTT. Translating it yields CASSYSTYSNQPQHF.

The chain is built from TRBV7-7 and TRBJ2-5, with 10 positions matching TRBD2. V shed 1 base, J shed 5 bases, and the junction held 4 bases outside the gene matches. The CDR3 loop spans 15 amino acids. Germline CDR1 is SSHAT and CDR2 is FNYEAQ (reference sequence). Written as DNA, the CDR3 is TGTGCCAGCAGCTTAGTGGGACTAGCGCGTGAGACCCAGTACTTC. Translation: CASSLVGLARETQYF.

J is TRBJ1-2 and V is TRBV7-8, with a tentative D call TRBD1 (6 bases). The CDR3 is 14 amino acids. V lost 3 bases and J lost 0, with 8 bases in between. Germline V gives CDR1 SGHVS, CDR2 FQNEAQ. The CDR3 DNA reads TGTGCCAGCAGCTTTGGACAGACTAACTATGGCTACACCTTC. Encoded protein: CASSFGQTNYGYTF.

V is TRBV4-3 and J is TRBJ1-2, with TRBD1 identical over 7 bases. Germline loops: CDR1 LGHNA, CDR2 YSLEER. The trim removed 0 bases at V and 4 bases at J, leaving 5 bases unmatched. CDR3 length equals 15 residues. The DNA of the CDR3 is TGCGCCAGCAGCCAAGAAGGGGGCGGGGGCTATGGCTACACCTTC. Translated, it gives CASSQEGGGGYGYTF.